This TCR beta chain was profiled in a study of human T cells and chemical hapten exposure. TCRdb reanalysed the RACE reads using MiXCR and keeps one entry per CDR3 protein. The sample gives 280,000 or so distinct CDR3 sequences, roughly 7.4% of which show up once; more than 0.95% is in the top ten. This clonotype has just a few counts. Time point noted: pre-sensitization, week 0. As to treatment: therapeutic diphenylcyclopropenone sensitization with weekly scalp DPC. Sequences were derived from whole blood, sampled in connection with sensitization to the hapten diphenylcyclopropenone (DPC). The TCR was taken from a man aged 18-30 years with alopecia areata. Some clones in this sample may be carry-over from other donors' samples.

The CDR3 region has the DNA TGTGCCAGCAGCCAAGACCCTAATGAAAAACTGTTTTTT. Translating it yields CASSQDPNEKLFF. V and J are TRBV4-2 and TRBJ1-4; D ambiguous. Germline CDR1 and CDR2: LGHNA and YNFKEQ. The length of the CDR3 is 13 residues. The V and J ends lost 0 bases and 3 bases respectively, with 2 bases between them.